This T cell receptor beta chain was obtained from a study of cytomegalovirus exposure and HLA in healthy donors. This clone was observed a few times. Germline V CDR1 and CDR2: MNHEY, SVGAGI. The V and J ends lost 4 bases and 0 bases respectively, with 12 bases between them. The CDR3 is 16 residues long. Amplification used 60 Vbeta primers and 13 Jbeta primers. Sequencing used immunoSEQ multiplex PCR; TCRdb keeps in-frame clones, though not all of them. Among 150,000 to 160,000 clones listed, approximately 69% were seen once. This sequence was found in a man aged 25 to 40 in good health and CMV-seronegative. Material: PBMCs. The rearrangement uses TRBV6-5 and TRBJ2-2, with D possibly matching TRBD1 (6 bases). CDR3 region: CASSWGTFANTGELFF. Here the CDR3 DNA reads TGTGCCAGCAGTTGGGGGACATTCGCGAACACCGGGGAGCTGTTTTTT.